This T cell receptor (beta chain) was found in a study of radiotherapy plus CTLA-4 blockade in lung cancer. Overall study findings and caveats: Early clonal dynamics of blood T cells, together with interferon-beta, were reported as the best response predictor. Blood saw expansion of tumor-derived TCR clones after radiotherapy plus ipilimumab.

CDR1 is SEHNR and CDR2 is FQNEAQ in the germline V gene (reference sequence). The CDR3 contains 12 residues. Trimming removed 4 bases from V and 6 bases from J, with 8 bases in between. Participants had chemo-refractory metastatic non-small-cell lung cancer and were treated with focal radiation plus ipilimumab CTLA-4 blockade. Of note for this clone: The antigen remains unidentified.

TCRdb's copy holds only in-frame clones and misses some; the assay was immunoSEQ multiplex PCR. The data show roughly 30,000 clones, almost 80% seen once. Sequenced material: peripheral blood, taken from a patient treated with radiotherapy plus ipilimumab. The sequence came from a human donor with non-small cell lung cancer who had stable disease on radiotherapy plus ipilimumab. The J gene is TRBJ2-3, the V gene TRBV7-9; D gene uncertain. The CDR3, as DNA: TGTGCCAGCAGCTCGATGGGGGATACGCAGTATTTT. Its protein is CASSSMGDTQYF.